The present entry profiles one T cell receptor (beta chain) with its context. Antigen: not known. The data were produced by immunoSEQ multiplex PCR, yet TCRdb's version contains in-frame clones alone and is incomplete. The repertoire holds hundreds of thousands of clones, with 85% to 95% as singletons. The sample originates from a study of T cell responses to AZD1222 COVID-19 vaccine. Study-wide findings and caveats: There were mostly white British donors and more females than males, and clonal diversity was possibly underestimated.

The TCR originated in an adult who received the AZD1222 COVID-19 vaccine. The material was peripheral blood, obtained 28 days after the second AZD1222 dose.

The CDR3 region is CASSLTAGGVNEQFF. CDR3 bases: TGTGCCAGCAGCTTAACAGCGGGGGGGGTCAATGAGCAGTTCTTC. The chain recombines TRBV5-4 with TRBJ2-1, with 10 bases that match TRBD2. Germline-derived CDR1 and CDR2 are SGHNT and YYREEE (reference sequence). The V gene end was trimmed by 2 bases and the J gene end by 6 bases; junction bases not matched to a gene: 5. The CDR3 extends over 15 amino acids.